These T cell receptor beta chains were read from a single sample in a study of graft-versus-host responses after intestinal transplantation. Repertoires were generated with immunoSEQ multiplex PCR, while TCRdb's copy carries only in-frame clones and drops some. Here the sample spans 95,000 to 150,000 clones, around 93% being singletons. For these TCRs, the target antigens are not known. The sample was unstimulated CD4+ T cells sorted from spleen or lymph node cells, taken before intestinal transplant. The receptors were sampled from a human donor who received an intestinal transplant. Each CDR3 is given with its conserved first and last residue. A D gene is named only where the DNA matches it firmly. Clone size is given for some rows only: seen once, a few or many times, or a class if the clone is expanded.

V gene	clone size	J gene	D gene	CDR3 protein	CDR3 DNA
TRBV7-9	once	TRBJ1-5	TRBD1	CASSGQGGNQPQHF	TGTGCCAGCAGCGGACAGGGAGGCAATCAGCCCCAGCATTTT
TRBV30	.	TRBJ1-1	.	CAWSGQLNTEAFF	TGTGCCTGGAGTGGACAGTTGAACACTGAAGCTTTCTTT
TRBV28	.	TRBJ2-5	TRBD2	CASSYPGRQETQYF	TGTGCCAGCAGTTACCCCGGGAGGCAAGAGACCCAGTACTTC
TRBV18	.	TRBJ2-7	.	CASSPPTGRGEQYF	TGTGCCAGCTCACCACCGACAGGGAGGGGCGAGCAGTACTTC
TRBV7-9	.	TRBJ2-5	TRBD2	CASSLGFPTSGYQETQYF	TGTGCCAGCAGCTTAGGCTTCCCGACTAGCGGGTACCAAGAGACCCAGTACTTC
TRBV20-1	once	TRBJ1-1	TRBD1	CSATGVVF	TGCAGTGCAACAGGGGTCGTCTTT
TRBV23-1	.	TRBJ2-3	.	CASSQIETGSDTQYF	TGCGCCAGCAGTCAAATCGAGACAGGTAGCGATACGCAGTATTTT
TRBV29-1	.	TRBJ2-1	.	CSVDPSFRDEQFF	TGCAGCGTTGACCCCAGCTTTCGGGATGAGCAGTTCTTC
TRBV19	.	TRBJ1-4	TRBD1	CASSRRQGDNEKLFF	TGTGCCAGTAGTAGACGACAGGGGGATAATGAAAAACTGTTTTTT
TRBV7-8	.	TRBJ2-1	.	CASSSRTGNEQFF	TGTGCCAGCAGCTCCCGGACGGGGAATGAGCAGTTCTTC
TRBV11-3	.	TRBJ2-7	.	CASSLDSPAEQYF	TGTGCCAGCAGCTTAGATTCTCCCGCCGAGCAGTACTTC
TRBV5-1	.	TRBJ2-3	TRBD2	CASSLSRLSGIGTDTQYF	TGCGCCAGCAGCTTGAGCCGGTTGAGCGGGATCGGCACAGATACGCAGTATTTT
TRBV28	.	TRBJ2-7	.	CASSFEGYEQYF	TGTGCCAGCAGTTTTGAGGGATACGAGCAGTACTTC
TRBV28	.	TRBJ1-5	.	CASSLRKLMGGYSNQPQHF	TGTGCCAGCAGTTTAAGGAAATTGATGGGGGGTTATAGCAATCAGCCCCAGCATTTT
TRBV5-1	.	TRBJ2-3	TRBD2	CASSLGLGEGSRDTQYF	TGCGCCAGCAGCTTGGGTCTAGGGGAGGGATCCAGAGATACGCAGTATTTT
TRBV5-1	.	TRBJ2-1	TRBD1	CASSLSAYRGNEQFF	TGCGCCAGCAGCTTGAGTGCGTACAGGGGCAATGAGCAGTTCTTC
TRBV9	once	TRBJ1-2	TRBD1	CASSGEQGAFLSAGYGYTF	TGTGCCAGCAGCGGAGAACAGGGGGCGTTCCTATCCGCTGGCTATGGCTACACCTTC
TRBV5-6	few	TRBJ2-7	.	CASSLQKGTVQYF	TGTGCCAGCAGCCTGCAAAAGGGGACTGTGCAGTACTTC
TRBV20-1	.	TRBJ2-1	.	CSARGAEQFF	TGCAGTGCTAGAGGTGCTGAGCAGTTCTTC
TRBV18	.	TRBJ1-1	.	CASSPNPGAEAFF	TGTGCCAGCTCACCAAACCCAGGCGCTGAAGCTTTCTTT
TRBV15	.	TRBJ2-7	TRBD2	CATSRDGSSGAYEQYF	TGTGCCACCAGCAGAGATGGGTCTAGCGGGGCCTACGAGCAGTACTTC
TRBV7-2	.	TRBJ2-7	TRBD2	CASSQTSGRGREHF	TGTGCCAGCAGCCAGACTAGCGGGAGAGGCCGAGAGCACTTC
TRBV27	once	TRBJ2-2	.	CASSPYSGELFF	TGTGCCAGCAGTCCGTATTCCGGGGAGCTGTTTTTT
TRBV6-5	.	TRBJ2-1	TRBD2	CASSPSGRVYNEQFF	TGTGCCAGCAGCCCTAGCGGGAGGGTTTACAATGAGCAGTTCTTC
TRBV7-2	.	TRBJ1-2	.	CASSLVKGPYGYTF	TGTGCCAGCAGCTTAGTGAAGGGCCCCTATGGCTACACCTTC
TRBV10-1	.	TRBJ1-3	.	CASSEYPLGTIYF	TGCGCCAGCAGTGAGTACCCTCTCGGCACCATATATTTT
TRBV19	.	TRBJ1-2	.	CASSKGQTFYGYTF	TGTGCCAGTAGTAAAGGACAGACTTTCTATGGCTACACCTTC
TRBV7-9	.	TRBJ2-7	.	CASSSRGPYEQYF	TGTGCCAGCAGCTCCAGGGGACCCTACGAGCAGTACTTC
TRBV5-1	.	TRBJ2-2	.	CASSIGEINTGELFF	TGCGCCAGCAGCATCGGGGAAATTAACACCGGGGAGCTGTTTTTT
TRBV30	.	TRBJ1-4	TRBD1	CAWKTGDSGEKLFF	TGTGCCTGGAAGACAGGGGATTCGGGTGAAAAACTGTTTTTT
TRBV4-1	.	TRBJ2-7	TRBD1	CASSQGTGGLLYEQYF	TGCGCCAGCAGCCAGGGGACAGGGGGCCTCCTCTACGAGCAGTACTTC
TRBV5-1	.	TRBJ2-7	.	CASSLGTPGEQYF	TGCGCCAGCAGCCTTGGGACCCCTGGGGAGCAGTACTTC
TRBV10-1	.	TRBJ2-2	TRBD2	CASSEAGNGELFF	TGCGCCAGCAGTGAAGCGGGGAACGGGGAGCTGTTTTTT
TRBV7-2	.	TRBJ2-3	TRBD2	CASTLSGFPTDTQYF	TGTGCCAGCACTCTTAGCGGGTTCCCCACAGATACGCAGTATTTT
TRBV5-1	.	TRBJ2-7	.	CASSFDPFYEQYF	TGCGCCAGCAGCTTCGATCCGTTCTACGAGCAGTACTTC
TRBV5-1	once	TRBJ2-5	.	CASSLDRSQETQYF	TGCGCCAGCAGCTTGGACAGGTCCCAAGAGACCCAGTACTTC
TRBV4-2	.	TRBJ2-1	TRBD2	CASSQEGLAGVSEQFF	TGTGCCAGCAGCCAAGAAGGGCTAGCGGGAGTTAGTGAGCAGTTCTTC